This T cell receptor beta chain was identified during a study of blood T cell repertoires in COVID-19. At the level of the study: Spain, Italy and the United States supplied samples that represented acute and convalescent COVID-19.

The length of the CDR3 is 15 residues. V was trimmed by 2 bases and J by 4 bases, leaving 14 bases between them. Germline CDR1 LGHDT, CDR2 YNNKEL (reference sequence). Per the original methods: Reference gene primer amplification gave nucleated cell count estimates. Profiling relied on immunoSEQ multiplex PCR, and the TCRdb table lists in-frame clones only, not all of them. V, J and clone size were drawn from that table, and D and trimming were deduced from the DNA. The repertoire includes 70,000 to 95,000 clones, about 89% of them detected once, and around 2.6% sits in the top ten. Those enrolled in Seattle joined during active infection and were followed longitudinally afterward.

The specimen was peripheral blood. V is TRBV3-1 (or the pseudogene TRBV3-2) and J is TRBJ1-2; D gene ambiguous. This TCR was sampled from a man aged 50 to 60 with COVID-19, enrolled during active disease. The CDR3 DNA follows: TGTGCCAGCAGCCAACGATCAAAGAGGAGCTATGGCTACACCTTC. This encodes CASSQRSKRSYGYTF.